This section outlines one T cell receptor (beta chain) sequence together with its context. The antigen is not known. The V gene lost 4 bases and the J gene lost 11 bases, with 18 bases spanning the gap. The germline V gene encodes CDR1 SGHNT and CDR2 YYREEE (reference sequence). This CDR3 contains 13 residues. The data derive from a study of neoadjuvant anti-PD-1 for oral cavity cancer. Overall study: Patients mostly received three to four biweekly nivolumab doses at 3 mg/kg before surgery. Findings of the study overall: Only a few patients per response group were TCR-analyzed; validation needed.

This table comes from immunoSEQ multiplex PCR, and its TCRdb copy is limited to in-frame clones, with some not included. Of 17,000 or so clones detected, around two thirds appear once; the ten largest clones hold roughly 2.8%. The TCR was taken from a person aged 35-79 years with oral cavity squamous cell carcinoma. Sequenced here: PBMCs, sampled before nivolumab (anti-PD-1) treatment. The gene calls are TRBV5-4 and TRBJ1-1, with D possibly being TRBD1 (6 bases). The chain's CDR3 is CASSLAGGASAFF. For the CDR3, the DNA is TGTGCCAGCAGCCTAGCCGGGGGGGCAAGCGCTTTCTTT.